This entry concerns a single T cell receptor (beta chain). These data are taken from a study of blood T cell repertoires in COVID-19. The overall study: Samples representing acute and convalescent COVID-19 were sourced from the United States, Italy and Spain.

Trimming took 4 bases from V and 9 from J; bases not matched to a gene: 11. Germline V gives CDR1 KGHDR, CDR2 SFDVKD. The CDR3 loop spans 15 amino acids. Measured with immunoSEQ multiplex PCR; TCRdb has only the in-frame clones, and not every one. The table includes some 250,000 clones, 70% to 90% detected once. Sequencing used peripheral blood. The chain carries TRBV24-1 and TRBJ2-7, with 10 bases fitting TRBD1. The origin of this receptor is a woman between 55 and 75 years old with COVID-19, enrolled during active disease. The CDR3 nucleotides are TGTGCCACCAGTGAGGGCGGGACAGGGGCCTCCCGGCAGTACTTC. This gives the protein CATSEGGTGASRQYF.